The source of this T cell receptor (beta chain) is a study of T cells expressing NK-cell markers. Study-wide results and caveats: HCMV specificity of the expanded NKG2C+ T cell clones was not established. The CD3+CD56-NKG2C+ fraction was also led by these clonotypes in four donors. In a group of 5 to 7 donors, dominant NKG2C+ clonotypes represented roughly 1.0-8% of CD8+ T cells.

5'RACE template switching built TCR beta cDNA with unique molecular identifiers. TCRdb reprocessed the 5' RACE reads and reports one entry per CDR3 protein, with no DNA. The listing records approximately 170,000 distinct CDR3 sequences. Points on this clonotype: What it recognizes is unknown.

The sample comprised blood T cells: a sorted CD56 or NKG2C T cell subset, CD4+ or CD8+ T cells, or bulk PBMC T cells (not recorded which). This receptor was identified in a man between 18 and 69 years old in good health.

CDR3 residues: CASSPVGGRHTEAFF. The chain links TRBV3-1 to TRBJ1-1; TCRdb outputs TRBD1, but without DNA this stays unchecked. Germline CDR1 LGHDT, CDR2 YNNKEL (reference sequence). The CDR3 spans 15 residues.